Below, one TCR beta chain is given with its context. TCRdb re-called the RT-PCR reads through MiXCR, storing one row per CDR3 protein. The sample yields tens of thousands of distinct CDR3 sequences, roughly 52% seen once. The entry originates in a study of patients and donors after allogeneic stem cell transplantation. The CDR3 length is 18 residues. V and J are TRBV21-1 and TRBJ1-5; TRBD1, the table's D call, was not compared with the DNA. TRBV21-1 is noted as a pseudogene. The sample taken for sequencing was blood, either unsorted or a sorted T cell fraction (not recorded which). This sequence was found in a human donor who was either an allogeneic HSCT recipient or a stem cell or donor lymphocyte infusion donor (not recorded which). It is not recorded whose cells these are; they may come from a transplant donor. The CDR3 DNA follows: TGTGCCAGCAGCAAGACTAAGGACAGGGTCCTCCCCAATCAGCCCCAGCATTTT. As protein: CASSKTKDRVLPNQPQHF.